The T cell receptor (beta chain) under discussion was sequenced for a study of identical twins (dated by TCRdb to the mid-2010s). About the full investigation: To test whether fetal clonotypes persist, this study deep-sequenced TCR alpha and beta repertoires from monozygotic twins, from unrelated adults of various ages, and from cord blood. To rule out contamination, the twin experiments were replicated at different times with different library preparation protocols. What the work shows at the level of the full study, not this receptor alone: Zero-insertion analyses could be partly confounded by invariant T cells such as MAIT and iNKT, although diverse VJ usage argued against such confounding for most clonotypes. Because the same donors could not be followed over many years, the conclusions relied on cross-sectional statistical analysis. Out-of-frame TCR alpha sharing in monozygotic twins was systematically underestimated by recombination models, whereas sharing between unrelated individuals was in agreement with the recombination models. Abundant cord blood beta clonotypes carried fewer insertions; young adult naive repertoires showed a weaker similar trend, while memory repertoires showed none. A weaker excess of twin sharing was found in beta out-of-frame sequences because the signal-to-noise ratio was lowered by fewer shared sequences. Compared with coincidental sharing between unrelated individuals, an excess of low generation-probability sequences was observed among out-of-frame TCR alpha sequences shared between twins.

Compared with germline, V lacks 5 bases and J lacks 0 bases; bases without a gene match: 16. The germline V gene (reference sequence) specifies SGHAT as CDR1 and FQDESV as CDR2. From the cysteine through the phenylalanine, the CDR3 covers 19 amino acids. Of the read, only the CDR3 DNA is kept; its 57 bases are in frame from base 1. The method was 5' RACE. Instrument on record: Illumina HiSeq 2000. A universal primer binding site was added through template switching, and the final cDNA carried a unique molecular identifier so that TCR cDNA molecules could be counted accurately. First-strand cDNA for TCR alpha and beta chains was synthesized from specific primers in the conserved constant-segment region. To control for contamination, every cDNA library was double barcoded, receiving both a SMART-Mk sample barcode and Illumina barcodes. Two successive PCR steps introduced TruSeq adapter sequences along with Illumina sample barcodes. TCR alpha and beta cDNA libraries were sequenced on the Illumina HiSeq platform with custom primers. As for the authors' bioinformatics: Unique molecular identifiers were extracted from raw reads with MiGEC, and CDR3 positions were determined with MiXCR. Recombination models were inferred per individual with the repgenHMM and IGoR tools using an EM algorithm. The analysis of shared clonotypes was done with the tcR package in R, with sharing normalized by the product of cloneset sizes. To study raw recombination without the effects of thymic and clonal selection, out-of-frame nonproductive sequences were analyzed. Starting from the raw public reads, TCRdb applied fastp trimming at Q25, assembled clones with MiXCR and retained in-frame beta chains. Every entry covers one CDR3 protein and lists the most common genes and DNA from its rows. TCRdb's processing, not the study's, gives the V and J calls here. Recorded for this sample are roughly 700,000 distinct CDR3 sequences; roughly 8% of them occurred a single time. Approximately 0.89% of the sample is taken by the ten largest.

Only healthy Caucasian donors were included. Three pairs of female monozygotic twins, all aged about 18 to 30 years, were included in the twin cohort. RNA for TCR libraries was isolated from peripheral blood mononuclear cells. About this clonotype itself: It lacks a known antigen. One base away there is no much larger clone; base qualities are not given.

These sequences were also reported in another study, on yellow fever vaccine responses in identical twins. In that second paper, the authors write: The authors reported that the T cell response to vaccination in identical twins appeared partly convergent and partly personalized. In the study, vaccine-responding T cell clones were precisely tracked in identical twins.

The sequenced sample consisted of PBMCs. Recombination connected TRBV11-1 to TRBJ1-3; 7 central bases correspond to TRBD1. The receptor was isolated from a woman aged 18-29 years in good health. In nucleotides, the sequence is TGTGCCAGCAGCACGTCTCGGGACAGCGATTGGAGCTCTGGAAACACCATATATTTT. It translates as CASSTSRDSDWSSGNTIYF.